This T cell receptor (beta chain) derives from a study of blood T cell repertoires in COVID-19 (dated by TCRdb to 2018 to 2020). A note on the overall study: The collaborator samples originated in the United States, Italy and Spain and spanned the acute and convalescent phases of COVID-19. The material from the prospective study consisted of cDNA or gDNA derived from T cells, B-cell-depleted T cells, or PBMCs. Where available, HLA class I and class II types were obtained from metadata supplied by the sample provider rather than from assay-based typing. Samples came from the ongoing ImmuneRACE study (first 160 participants) plus 1,254 subjects from 6 global collaborators. Deeply sampled blood TCRbeta repertoires from subjects exposed to, actively infected with, or recovered from COVID-19 were included in the dataset. Sample metadata almost always included a de-identified subject ID, COVID-19 status, age in years and sex. A freely available public database, intended as a resource for researchers studying the immune response to SARS-CoV-2, is where the repertoires were released.

Comments on this clone: Its antigen has not been determined. Per-nucleotide qualities are absent, and no much larger clonotype sits a single base away.

The study at large found these results: Clinical and demographic metadata were provided uncurated, with the amount varying by source and participant.

From the germline V gene (reference sequence), CDR1 is GTSNPN and CDR2 is SVGIG. The CDR3, from cysteine to phenylalanine, totals 11 residues. CDR3 DNA only is kept here, 33 bases in frame from base 1. Trimming at the junction amounts to 5 bases on V and 10 bases on J, and the germline ends lie 12 bases apart. Each collaborating institution followed its own protocols to collect whole blood in K2EDTA tubes. For TCRbeta analysis, collaborator samples were shipped as frozen whole blood, as isolated PBMCs, or as DNA extracted from either sample type. TCRbeta CDR3 regions were amplified from genomic DNA using the immunoSEQ Assay, a bias-controlled multiplex PCR. In the source study's methods: The number of nucleated cells in each sample was estimated by amplification of reference gene primers within the assay. To quantify the absolute abundance of each unique TCRbeta CDR3 rearrangement, sequence reads were collapsed and filtered. For each sample, productive Simpson clonality was calculated by taking the square root of Simpson's diversity index across productive rearrangements. TCRdb provides this immuneACCESS table in a form limited to in-frame rearrangements. Some clones are lacking; in checked studies, under half of them reflect an unresolved V gene, and why the rest are absent is not known. V and J calls and clone size are given by that table; D and trimming were obtained from the DNA. The sample includes hundreds of thousands of clones, with 86% observed a single time. 1.4% of the sample is held by the ten biggest clonotypes.

The chain is made from TRBV30 and TRBJ2-1; matching of 6 bases hints at TRBD1 as the D gene. Sequencing was done on a sample of peripheral blood. This receptor was identified in a woman aged 25 to 39 with active or convalescent COVID-19. The CDR3 region reads CAWQLTGEQFF. The DNA reads TGTGCCTGGCAGTTGACAGGAGAGCAGTTCTTC.